The clone carrying this T cell receptor beta chain showed up just a few times. What it binds is not known. The CDR3 is 13 amino acids. The germline V and J ends were trimmed by 3 bases and 5 bases, with 13 bases remaining between them. Germline loops: CDR1 DFQATT, CDR2 SNEGSKA (reference sequence). The source of the sample is a study of response to subunit inactivated influenza vaccine. TCRdb independently ran MiXCR on the RT-PCR reads; one entry per CDR3 protein. Of hundreds of thousands of distinct CDR3 sequences in the sample, around 25% are singletons; the top ten hold 1.5% to 2%. Regarding the study as a whole: T cells newly recruited by each seasonal influenza vaccination are few, the authors suggested.

The TCR sequence derives from a man aged 45 to 65 who received an inactivated influenza vaccine. Sequencing used CD4+ T cells sorted from PBMCs, obtained about 5 days after vaccination. The chain uses TRBV20-1 and TRBJ1-1, with D uncertain. The DNA for the CDR3 is TGCAGTGCTAGCGACCTTCTTTGGACTGAAGCTTTCTTT. It codes for CSASDLLWTEAFF.